This TCR beta chain derives from a study of shared clonotypes between healthy human individuals. The germline CDR1 and CDR2 sequences are SGHNT and YYREEE (reference sequence). CDR3 size: 13 residues. J gave up 8 bases and V 8 bases, and 12 bases lay outside the gene matches. Investigators spread the genomic DNA of each subset evenly over several immunoSEQ plates. TCRdb's copy holds only in-frame clones and misses some; the assay was immunoSEQ multiplex PCR. Of roughly 2.5 million clones listed, more than 80% were seen once; the top ten hold more than 0.12%. Broader study findings: Compared with clonotypes that all four donors shared, non-shared clonotypes had lower generation probabilities. In this cohort, only blood was sampled, and tissue repertoires likely differ.

As for this clone: The antigen is not known.

The gene calls are TRBV5-4 and TRBJ1-2, with 7 bases aligning to TRBD1. The origin of this receptor is a man between 18 and 35 years old in good health. Material: naive CD4+ T cells sorted from blood. Subset in this sample: CD45RA+ positively selected. The CDR3 DNA follows: TGTGCCAGTGGGAGGGGGCATGGCGGAGGCTACACCTTC. It specifies CASGRGHGGGYTF.